This T cell receptor (beta chain) was sequenced during a study of T cells in Graves' hyperthyroidism and ophthalmopathy. The study's findings and limits: Blood also showed most of the thyroid clonotypes that were expanded above 0.001. Classification by a 13 V-J model distinguished ophthalmopathy from stable hyperthyroidism.

With duration under 3 months, ophthalmopathy was active: Clinical Activity Score at least 3, NOSPECS at least 4. The PBMCs were taken from around 9.1 ml of fresh peripheral blood. What was amplified from RNA transcripts were TCR beta CDR3 regions. The HTBI primer set was used in a first-round RT-PCR of the TCR CDR3. MiXCR, applied by TCRdb to the multiplex PCR reads, yields one record per CDR3 protein. In the table there are 490,000 or so distinct CDR3 sequences, 22% of which are singletons. V trimming: 7 bases; J trimming: 2 bases; junction bases outside the gene matches: 12. Looked up from germline, CDR1 is DFQATT and CDR2 is SNEGSKA (reference sequence). CDR3 size: 15 residues. This clonotype was counted only a few times. Its antigen is not known.

This chain links TRBV20-1 with TRBJ2-7; 9 positions match TRBD2. The sequenced material came from blood. The sequence derives from a woman in her 70s with Graves' ophthalmopathy. In nucleotides, the CDR3 is TGCAGTGTCAGGGGCTCGACTAGCGGAACCTACGAGCAGTACTTC. Encoded protein: CSVRGSTSGTYEQYF.